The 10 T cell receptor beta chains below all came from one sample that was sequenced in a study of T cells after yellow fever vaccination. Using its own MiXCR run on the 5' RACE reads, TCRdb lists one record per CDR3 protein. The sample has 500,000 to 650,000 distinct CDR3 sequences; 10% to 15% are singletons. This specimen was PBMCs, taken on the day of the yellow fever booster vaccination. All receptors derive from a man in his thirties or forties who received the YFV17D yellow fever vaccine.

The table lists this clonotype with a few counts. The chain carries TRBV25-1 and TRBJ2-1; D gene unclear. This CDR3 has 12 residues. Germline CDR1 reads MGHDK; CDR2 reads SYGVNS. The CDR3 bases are TGTGCTTCGGCATATTTTGACAATGAGCAGTTCTTC. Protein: CASAYFDNEQFF.

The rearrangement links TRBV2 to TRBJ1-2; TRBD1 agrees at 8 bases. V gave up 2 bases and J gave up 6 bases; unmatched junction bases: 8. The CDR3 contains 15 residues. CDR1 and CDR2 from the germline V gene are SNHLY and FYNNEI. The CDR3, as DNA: TGTGCCAGCAGTGAATTCCCGACAGGGGCTGATGGCTACACCTTC. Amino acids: CASSEFPTGADGYTF.

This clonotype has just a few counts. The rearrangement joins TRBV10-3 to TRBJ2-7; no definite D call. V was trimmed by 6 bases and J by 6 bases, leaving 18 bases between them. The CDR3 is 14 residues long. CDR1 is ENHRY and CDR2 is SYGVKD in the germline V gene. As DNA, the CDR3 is TGTGCCATCAGCGATCGGAAAGGTTCCACCGAGCAGTACTTC. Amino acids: CAISDRKGSTEQYF.

The CDR3 is CASSLFSDNYNEQFF. CDR3 sequence (DNA): TGTGCCAGCAGCTTATTTTCGGACAACTACAATGAGCAGTTCTTC. V usage is TRBV11-3 and J usage is TRBJ2-1, with D maybe TRBD1 (5 bases). Germline V gene data show CDR1 as SGHNT and CDR2 as YENEEA. The germline V and J ends were trimmed by 2 bases and 3 bases, with 11 bases remaining between them. This CDR3 region has 15 residues.

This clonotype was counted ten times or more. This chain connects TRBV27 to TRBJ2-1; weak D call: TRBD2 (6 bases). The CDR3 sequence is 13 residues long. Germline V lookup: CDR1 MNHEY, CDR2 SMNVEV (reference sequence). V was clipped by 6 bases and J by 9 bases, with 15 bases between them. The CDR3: CASRGGYGGEQFF. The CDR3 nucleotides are TGTGCCAGCAGGGGTGGCTACGGGGGTGAGCAGTTCTTC.

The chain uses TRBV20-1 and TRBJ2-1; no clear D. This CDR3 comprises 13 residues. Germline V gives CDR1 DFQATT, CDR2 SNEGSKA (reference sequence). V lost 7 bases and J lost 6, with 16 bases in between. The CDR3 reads CSESGISGNEQFF. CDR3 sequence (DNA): TGCAGTGAATCAGGCATTTCGGGCAATGAGCAGTTCTTC.

In nucleotides, the CDR3 is TGTGCCAGCAGCGGTAATGGGGCCAACGTCCTGACTTTC. This codes for CASSGNGANVLTF. The rearrangement joins TRBV7-9 to TRBJ2-6; D gene ambiguous. The CDR3 runs 13 residues. V lost 5 bases and J 3 bases, leaving 5 bases between the germline ends. The germline gives CDR1 SEHNR, CDR2 FQNEAQ (reference sequence).

The CDR3 spells CSVVGGLSGNTIYF. The CDR3 bases are TGCAGCGTTGTGGGAGGCCTCTCTGGAAACACCATATATTTT. V gene TRBV29-1 combines with J gene TRBJ1-3; D gene uncertain. The germline V gene encodes CDR1 SQVTM and CDR2 ANQGSEA. V dropped 4 bases and J dropped 0 bases, with 10 bases sitting between them. The CDR3 has 14 amino acids.

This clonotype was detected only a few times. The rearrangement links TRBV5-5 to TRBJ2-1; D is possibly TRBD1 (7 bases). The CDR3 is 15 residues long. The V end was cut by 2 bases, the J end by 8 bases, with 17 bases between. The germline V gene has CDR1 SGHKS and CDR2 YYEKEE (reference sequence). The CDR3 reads CASSFQGGEFDEQFF. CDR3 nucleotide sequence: TGTGCCAGCAGCTTTCAGGGGGGAGAGTTTGATGAGCAGTTCTTC.

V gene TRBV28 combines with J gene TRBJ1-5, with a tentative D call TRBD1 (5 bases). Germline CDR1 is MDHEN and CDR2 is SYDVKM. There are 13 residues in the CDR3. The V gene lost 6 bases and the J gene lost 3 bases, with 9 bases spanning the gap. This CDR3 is CASRWGFNQPQHF. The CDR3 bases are TGTGCCAGCAGGTGGGGCTTCAATCAGCCCCAGCATTTT. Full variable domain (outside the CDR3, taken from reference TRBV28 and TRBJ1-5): DVKVTQSSRYLVKRTGEKVFLECVQDMDHENMFWYRQDPGLGLRLIYFSYDVKMKEKGDIPEGYSVSREKKERFSLILESASTNQTSMYLCASRWGFNQPQHFGDGTRLSIL.